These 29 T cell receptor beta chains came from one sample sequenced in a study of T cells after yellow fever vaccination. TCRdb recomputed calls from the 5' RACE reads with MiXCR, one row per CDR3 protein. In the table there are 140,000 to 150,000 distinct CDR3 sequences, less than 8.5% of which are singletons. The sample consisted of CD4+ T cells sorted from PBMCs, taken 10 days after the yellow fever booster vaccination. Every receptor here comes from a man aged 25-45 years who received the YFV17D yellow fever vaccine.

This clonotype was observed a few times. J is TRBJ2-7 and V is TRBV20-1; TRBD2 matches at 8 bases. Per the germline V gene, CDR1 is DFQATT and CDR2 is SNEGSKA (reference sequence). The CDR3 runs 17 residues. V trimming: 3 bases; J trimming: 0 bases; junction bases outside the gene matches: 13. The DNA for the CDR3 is TGCAGTGCTAGCCTTCCTCATAAGCGGGAGTTCTCCTACGAGCAGTACTTC. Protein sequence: CSASLPHKREFSYEQYF.

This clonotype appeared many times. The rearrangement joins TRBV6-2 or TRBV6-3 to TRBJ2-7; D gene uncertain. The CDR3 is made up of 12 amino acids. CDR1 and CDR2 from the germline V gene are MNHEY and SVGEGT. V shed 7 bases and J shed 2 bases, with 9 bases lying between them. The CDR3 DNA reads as TGTGCCAGCAAGGGCAGGCCCTACGAGCAGTACTTC. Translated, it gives CASKGRPYEQYF.

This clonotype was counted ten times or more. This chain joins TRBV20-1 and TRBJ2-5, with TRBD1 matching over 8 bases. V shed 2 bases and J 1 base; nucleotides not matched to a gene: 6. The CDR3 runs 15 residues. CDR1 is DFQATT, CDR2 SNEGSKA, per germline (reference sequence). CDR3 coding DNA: TGCAGTGCTAGAACTAGACAGGGGCTCCAAGAGACCCAGTACTTC. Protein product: CSARTRQGLQETQYF.

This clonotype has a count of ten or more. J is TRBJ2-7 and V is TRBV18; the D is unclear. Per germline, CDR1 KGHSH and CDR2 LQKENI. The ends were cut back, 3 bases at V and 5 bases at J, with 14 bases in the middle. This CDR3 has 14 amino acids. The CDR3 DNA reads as TGTGCCAGCTCACCGGGAACTATAGGCGACGAGCAGTACTTC. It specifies CASSPGTIGDEQYF.

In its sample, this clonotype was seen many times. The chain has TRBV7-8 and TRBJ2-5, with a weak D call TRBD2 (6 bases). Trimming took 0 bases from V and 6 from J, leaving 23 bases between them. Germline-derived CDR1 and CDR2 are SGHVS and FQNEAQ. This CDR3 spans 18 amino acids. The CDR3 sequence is CASSLARVGRSIYQTQYF. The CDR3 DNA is TGTGCCAGCAGCTTAGCCCGGGTCGGGAGAAGTATATACCAGACCCAGTACTTC.

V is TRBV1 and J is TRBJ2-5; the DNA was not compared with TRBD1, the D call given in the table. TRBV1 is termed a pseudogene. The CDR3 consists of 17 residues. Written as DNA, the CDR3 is TGCACCAGCAGCCAAGATTGGAGGACAGCCTTCGGGGAGACCCAGTACTTC. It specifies CTSSQDWRTAFGETQYF.

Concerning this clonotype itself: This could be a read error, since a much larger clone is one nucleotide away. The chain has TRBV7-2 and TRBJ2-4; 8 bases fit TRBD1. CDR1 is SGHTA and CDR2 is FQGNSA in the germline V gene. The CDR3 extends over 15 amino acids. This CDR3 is CASSSGGSAKNVQYF. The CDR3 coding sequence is TGTGCCAGCAGCTCAGGGGGCTCAGCCAAAAACGTTCAGTACTTC.

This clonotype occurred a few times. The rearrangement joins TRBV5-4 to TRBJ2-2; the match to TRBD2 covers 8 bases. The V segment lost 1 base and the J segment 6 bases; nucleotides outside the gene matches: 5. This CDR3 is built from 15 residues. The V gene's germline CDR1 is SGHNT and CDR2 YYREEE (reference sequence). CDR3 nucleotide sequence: TGTGCCAGCAGCTTGTTCGGGAGGGCCCCCGGGGAGCTGTTTTTT. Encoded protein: CASSLFGRAPGELFF.

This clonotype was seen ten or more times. The CDR3 reads CSASSDRRGNQPQHF. The CDR3 nucleotides read TGCAGTGCTAGTTCGGACAGGAGGGGCAATCAGCCCCAGCATTTT. The rearrangement joins TRBV20-1 to TRBJ1-5; 7 bases are a match to TRBD1. The germline V gene has CDR1 DFQATT and CDR2 SNEGSKA (reference sequence). V shed 3 bases, J shed 2 bases, and the junction held 7 bases outside the gene matches. The CDR3 totals 15 residues.

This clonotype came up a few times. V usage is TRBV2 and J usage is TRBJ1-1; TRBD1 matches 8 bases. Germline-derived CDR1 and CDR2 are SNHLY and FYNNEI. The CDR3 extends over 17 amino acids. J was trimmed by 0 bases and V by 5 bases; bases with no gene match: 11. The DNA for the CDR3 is TGTGCCAGCAGTTCGGACAGGGTCGGGGGCATGAACACTGAAGCTTTCTTT. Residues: CASSSDRVGGMNTEAFF.

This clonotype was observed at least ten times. The CDR3 protein is CASIRADDSSDTQYF. Written as DNA, the CDR3 is TGCGCCAGCATCAGAGCGGATGATTCGTCAGATACGCAGTATTTT. V gene TRBV10-2 combines with J gene TRBJ2-3; maybe TRBD2 (5 bases). The CDR3 runs 15 residues. V was pared by 7 bases and J by 4 bases, with 18 bases between. CDR1 is WSHSY and CDR2 is SAAADI in the germline V gene.

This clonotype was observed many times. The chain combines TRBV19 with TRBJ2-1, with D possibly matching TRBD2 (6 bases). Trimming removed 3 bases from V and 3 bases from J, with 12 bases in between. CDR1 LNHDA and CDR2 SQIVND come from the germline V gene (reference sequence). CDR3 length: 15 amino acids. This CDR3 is CASSIFRGNYNEQFF. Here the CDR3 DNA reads TGTGCCAGTAGTATTTTTCGCGGGAACTACAATGAGCAGTTCTTC.

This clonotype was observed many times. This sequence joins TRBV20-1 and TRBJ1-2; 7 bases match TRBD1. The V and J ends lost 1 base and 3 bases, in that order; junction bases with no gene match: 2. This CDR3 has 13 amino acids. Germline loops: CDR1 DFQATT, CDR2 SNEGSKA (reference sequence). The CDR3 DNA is TGCAGTGCTAGAGGACAGGGCGACTATGGCTACACCTTC. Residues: CSARGQGDYGYTF.

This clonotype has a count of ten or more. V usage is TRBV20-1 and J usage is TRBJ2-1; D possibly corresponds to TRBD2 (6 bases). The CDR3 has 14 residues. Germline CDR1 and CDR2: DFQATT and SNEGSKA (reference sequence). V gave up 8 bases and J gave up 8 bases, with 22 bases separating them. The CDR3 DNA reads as TGCAGTAGACTGATGACTAGTTCGTTCGATGAGCAGTTCTTC. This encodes CSRLMTSSFDEQFF.

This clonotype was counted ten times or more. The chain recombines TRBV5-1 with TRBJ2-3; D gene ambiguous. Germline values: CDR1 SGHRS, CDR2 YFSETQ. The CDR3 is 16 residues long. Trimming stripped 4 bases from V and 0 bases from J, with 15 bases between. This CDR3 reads CASSPGVAPSTDTQYF. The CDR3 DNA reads TGCGCCAGCAGCCCTGGCGTAGCACCTAGCACAGATACGCAGTATTTT.

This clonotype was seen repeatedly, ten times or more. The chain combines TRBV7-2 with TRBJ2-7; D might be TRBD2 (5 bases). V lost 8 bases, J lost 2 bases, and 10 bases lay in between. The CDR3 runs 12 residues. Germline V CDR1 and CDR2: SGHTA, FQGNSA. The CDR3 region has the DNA TGTGCCAGCGGGAAGAGGGCCTACGAGCAGTACTTC. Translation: CASGKRAYEQYF. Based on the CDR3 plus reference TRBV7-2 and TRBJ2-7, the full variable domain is GAGVSQSPSNKVTEKGKDVELRCDPISGHTALYWYRQSLGQGLEFLIYFQGNSAPDKSGLPSDRFSAERTGGSVSTLTIQRTQQEDSAVYLCASGKRAYEQYFGPGTRLTVT.

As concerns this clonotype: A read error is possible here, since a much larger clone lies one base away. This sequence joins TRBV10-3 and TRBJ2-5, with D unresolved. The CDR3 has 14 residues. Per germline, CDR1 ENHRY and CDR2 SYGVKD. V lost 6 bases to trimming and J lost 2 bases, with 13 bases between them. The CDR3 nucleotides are TGTGCCATCAGGGACCCCGCGCGGCAAGAGACCCAGTACTTC. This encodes CAIRDPARQETQYF.

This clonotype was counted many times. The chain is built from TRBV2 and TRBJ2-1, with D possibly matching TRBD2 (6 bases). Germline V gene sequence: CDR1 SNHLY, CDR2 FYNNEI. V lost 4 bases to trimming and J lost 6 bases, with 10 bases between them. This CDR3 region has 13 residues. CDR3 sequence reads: CASSVRESNEQFF. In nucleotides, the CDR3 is TGTGCCAGCAGTGTGCGGGAATCCAATGAGCAGTTCTTC.

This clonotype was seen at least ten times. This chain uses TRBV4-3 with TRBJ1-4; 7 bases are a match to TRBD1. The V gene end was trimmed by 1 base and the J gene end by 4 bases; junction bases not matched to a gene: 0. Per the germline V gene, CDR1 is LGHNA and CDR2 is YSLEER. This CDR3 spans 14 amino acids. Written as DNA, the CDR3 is TGCGCCAGCAGCCAAGGGGACAGTAATGAAAAACTGTTTTTT. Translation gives CASSQGDSNEKLFF.

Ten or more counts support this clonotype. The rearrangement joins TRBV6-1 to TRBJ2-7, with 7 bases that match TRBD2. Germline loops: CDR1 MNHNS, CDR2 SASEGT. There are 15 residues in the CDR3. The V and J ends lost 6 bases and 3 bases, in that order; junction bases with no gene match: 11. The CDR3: CASRSTGTKYYEQYF. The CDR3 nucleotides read TGTGCCAGCAGGTCGACCGGGACTAAATACTACGAGCAGTACTTC.

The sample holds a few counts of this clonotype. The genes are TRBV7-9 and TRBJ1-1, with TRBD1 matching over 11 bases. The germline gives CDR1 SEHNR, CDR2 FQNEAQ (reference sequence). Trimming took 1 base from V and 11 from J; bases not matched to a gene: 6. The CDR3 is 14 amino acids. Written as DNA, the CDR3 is TGTGCCAGCAGCTTAGAGGGACAGGGGGTAGCGGCTTTCTTT. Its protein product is CASSLEGQGVAAFF.

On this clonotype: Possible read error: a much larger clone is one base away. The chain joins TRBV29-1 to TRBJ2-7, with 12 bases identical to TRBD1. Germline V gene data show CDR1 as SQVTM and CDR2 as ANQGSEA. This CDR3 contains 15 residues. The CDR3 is CSVEIGTGGGNDQYF. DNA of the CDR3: TGCAGCGTTGAAATAGGGACAGGGGGCGGGAACGACCAGTACTTC.

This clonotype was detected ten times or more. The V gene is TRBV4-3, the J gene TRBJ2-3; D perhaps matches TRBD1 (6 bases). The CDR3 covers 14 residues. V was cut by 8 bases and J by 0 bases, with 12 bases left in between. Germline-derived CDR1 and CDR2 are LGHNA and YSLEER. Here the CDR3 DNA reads TGCGCCAGCGGGTCCGGGACAAGCACAGATACGCAGTATTTT. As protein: CASGSGTSTDTQYF.

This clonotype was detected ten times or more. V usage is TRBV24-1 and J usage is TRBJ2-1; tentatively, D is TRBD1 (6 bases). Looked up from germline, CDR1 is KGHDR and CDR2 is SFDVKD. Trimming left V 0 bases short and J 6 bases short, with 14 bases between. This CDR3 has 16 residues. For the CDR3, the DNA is TGTGCCACCAGTGATTTGGGGGGCGTCGGGATCAATGAGCAGTTCTTC. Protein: CATSDLGGVGINEQFF.

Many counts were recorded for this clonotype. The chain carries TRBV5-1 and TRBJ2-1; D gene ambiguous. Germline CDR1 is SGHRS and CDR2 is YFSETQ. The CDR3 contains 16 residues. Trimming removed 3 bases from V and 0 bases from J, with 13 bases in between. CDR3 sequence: CASSSQAMNSYNEQFF. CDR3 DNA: TGCGCCAGCAGCTCGCAGGCGATGAACTCCTACAATGAGCAGTTCTTC.

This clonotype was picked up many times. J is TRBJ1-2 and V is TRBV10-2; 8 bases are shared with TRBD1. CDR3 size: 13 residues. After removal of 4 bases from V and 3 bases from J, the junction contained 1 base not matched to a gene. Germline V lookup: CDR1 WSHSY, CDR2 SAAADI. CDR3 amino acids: CASSGGQDYGYTF. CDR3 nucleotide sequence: TGCGCCAGCAGTGGGGGACAGGACTATGGCTACACCTTC.

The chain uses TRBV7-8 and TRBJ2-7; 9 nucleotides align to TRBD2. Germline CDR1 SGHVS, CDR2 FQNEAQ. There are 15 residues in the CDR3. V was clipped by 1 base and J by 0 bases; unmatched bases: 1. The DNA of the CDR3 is TGTGCCAGCAGCTTAGTGGGACTAGCCTCCTACGAGCAGTACTTC. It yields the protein CASSLVGLASYEQYF.

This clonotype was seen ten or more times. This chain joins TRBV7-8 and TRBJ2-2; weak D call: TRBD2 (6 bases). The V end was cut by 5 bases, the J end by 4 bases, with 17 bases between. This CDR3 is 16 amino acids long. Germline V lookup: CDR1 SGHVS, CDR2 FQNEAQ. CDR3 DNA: TGTGCCAGCAGCACTACCCGCGGGGTGGGCACCGGGGAGCTGTTTTTT. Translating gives CASSTTRGVGTGELFF.

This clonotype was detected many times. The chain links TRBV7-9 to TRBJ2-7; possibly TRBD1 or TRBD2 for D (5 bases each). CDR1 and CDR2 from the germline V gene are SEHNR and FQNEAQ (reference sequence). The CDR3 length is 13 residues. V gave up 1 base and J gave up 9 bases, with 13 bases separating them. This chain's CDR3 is CASSLVGPTTQYF. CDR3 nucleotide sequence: TGTGCCAGCAGCTTAGTGGGACCTACGACGCAGTACTTC.